This is a list of T cell receptor beta chains from one sample in a study of shared clonotypes between healthy human individuals. Profiled with immunoSEQ multiplex PCR; TCRdb holds only in-frame clones, not every one. This table has about a million clones, 70% to 80% appearing once. The sample consisted of memory CD4+ T cells from PBMCs. These receptors were collected from a man between 18 and 35 years old in good health. Some clones in this sample may be carry-over from other donors' samples. CDR3s include the opening cysteine and the closing phenylalanine or tryptophan. D genes are given only for firm matches. Size tells how often a clone was seen (once, few, many) or the class of an expanded clone, and some rows leave it out.

J gene: TRBJ2-5; clone size: .; CDR3 length: 15; D gene: TRBD2; V gene: TRBV7-9; CDR3 protein: CASSLLAGPLETQYF; CDR3 DNA: TGTGCCAGCAGCCTACTAGCGGGGCCCCTGGAGACCCAGTACTTC
J gene: TRBJ2-7; clone size: .; CDR3 length: 8; D gene: .; V gene: TRBV1; CDR3 protein: CTSTQPGF; CDR3 DNA: TGCACCAGCACCCAACCGGGTTTC
J gene: TRBJ2-7; clone size: .; CDR3 length: 12; D gene: .; V gene: TRBV18; CDR3 protein: CASSPFRGEQYF; CDR3 DNA: TGTGCCAGCTCCCCGTTCCGAGGCGAGCAGTACTTC
J gene: TRBJ1-1; clone size: .; CDR3 length: 11; D gene: .; V gene: TRBV7-2; CDR3 protein: CASSLVERAFF; CDR3 DNA: TGTGCCAGCAGCTTAGTAGAACGAGCTTTCTTT
J gene: TRBJ2-2; clone size: .; CDR3 length: 14; D gene: TRBD2; V gene: TRBV29-1; CDR3 protein: CSVPLAGGTGELFF; CDR3 DNA: TGCAGCGTTCCTCTAGCGGGAGGCACCGGGGAGCTGTTTTTT
J gene: TRBJ2-1; clone size: .; CDR3 length: 14; D gene: TRBD2; V gene: TRBV9; CDR3 protein: CASSASGTLGEQFF; CDR3 DNA: TGTGCCAGCAGCGCCAGCGGGACCCTGGGTGAGCAGTTCTTC
J gene: TRBJ1-1; clone size: .; CDR3 length: 14; D gene: .; V gene: TRBV11-2; CDR3 protein: CASSSTGIYSEAFF; CDR3 DNA: TGTGCCAGCAGCTCTACAGGGATCTACTCTGAAGCTTTCTTT
J gene: TRBJ2-2; clone size: .; CDR3 length: 12; D gene: .; V gene: TRBV7-3; CDR3 protein: CASSSNERELFF; CDR3 DNA: TGTGCCAGCAGCTCCAATGAGCGGGAGCTGTTTTTT
J gene: TRBJ1-1; clone size: few; CDR3 length: 13; D gene: .; V gene: TRBV11-3; CDR3 protein: CASSLDSNTEAFF; CDR3 DNA: TGTGCCAGCAGCTTAGATAGTAACACTGAAGCTTTCTTT
J gene: TRBJ2-3; clone size: once; CDR3 length: 15; D gene: .; V gene: TRBV28; CDR3 protein: CASRDNIADTDTQYF; CDR3 DNA: TGTGCCAGCAGAGATAATATAGCGGACACAGATACGCAGTATTTT
J gene: TRBJ2-2; clone size: .; CDR3 length: 16; D gene: TRBD2; V gene: TRBV11-3; CDR3 protein: CASSLEGTKNTGELFF; CDR3 DNA: TGTGCCAGCAGCCTAGAAGGGACTAAAAACACCGGGGAGCTGTTTTTT
J gene: TRBJ2-2; clone size: .; CDR3 length: 17; D gene: TRBD1; V gene: TRBV7-3; CDR3 protein: CASSLPVRDRVTGELSF; CDR3 DNA: TGTGCCAGCAGCTTACCCGTCCGGGACAGGGTCACCGGGGAGCTGTCTTTT
J gene: TRBJ2-7; clone size: .; CDR3 length: 14; D gene: .; V gene: TRBV29-1; CDR3 protein: CSVGRDTRGYEQYF; CDR3 DNA: TGCAGCGTTGGTAGGGACACTAGGGGATACGAGCAGTACTTC
J gene: TRBJ2-1; clone size: .; CDR3 length: 15; D gene: .; V gene: TRBV18; CDR3 protein: CASSPTGYSYNEQFF; CDR3 DNA: TGTGCCAGCTCACCCACAGGTTACTCCTACAATGAGCAGTTCTTC
J gene: TRBJ1-4; clone size: .; CDR3 length: 15; D gene: .; V gene: TRBV5-6; CDR3 protein: CASSFLQGGNEKLFF; CDR3 DNA: TGTGCCAGCAGCTTTTTGCAGGGCGGAAATGAAAAACTGTTTTTT
J gene: TRBJ2-1; clone size: .; CDR3 length: 16; D gene: .; V gene: TRBV5-1; CDR3 protein: CASSLVRESLDNEQFF; CDR3 DNA: TGCGCCAGCAGCTTGGTCCGGGAGAGTCTGGACAATGAGCAGTTCTTC
J gene: TRBJ1-1; clone size: .; CDR3 length: 15; D gene: .; V gene: TRBV28; CDR3 protein: CASSLGGHLNTEAFF; CDR3 DNA: TGTGCCAGCAGTTTAGGGGGTCACCTGAACACTGAAGCTTTCTTT
J gene: TRBJ2-5; clone size: .; CDR3 length: 12; D gene: .; V gene: TRBV2; CDR3 protein: CASSVYRETQYF; CDR3 DNA: TGTGCCAGCAGTGTTTATAGAGAGACCCAGTACTTC
J gene: TRBJ2-7; clone size: .; CDR3 length: 12; D gene: .; V gene: TRBV6-6; CDR3 protein: CASSPGSYEQYF; CDR3 DNA: TGTGCCAGCAGTCCCGGCTCCTACGAGCAGTACTTC
J gene: TRBJ2-4; clone size: .; CDR3 length: 12; D gene: .; V gene: TRBV7-9; CDR3 protein: CASRASENIQYF; CDR3 DNA: TGTGCCAGCAGGGCCAGCGAAAACATTCAGTACTTC
J gene: TRBJ2-3; clone size: .; CDR3 length: 17; D gene: .; V gene: TRBV6-1; CDR3 protein: CASSGTWNTRGTDTQYF; CDR3 DNA: TGTGCCAGCAGTGGGACTTGGAACACCCGAGGCACAGATACGCAGTATTTT
J gene: TRBJ1-5; clone size: .; CDR3 length: 13; D gene: .; V gene: TRBV28; CDR3 protein: CASSRTGRQPQHF; CDR3 DNA: TGTGCCAGCAGTAGAACGGGGCGTCAGCCCCAGCATTTT
J gene: TRBJ2-1; clone size: .; CDR3 length: 13; D gene: .; V gene: TRBV18; CDR3 protein: CASSAQGYNEQFF; CDR3 DNA: TGTGCCAGCTCAGCCCAGGGTTATAATGAGCAGTTCTTC
J gene: TRBJ2-4; clone size: .; CDR3 length: 14; D gene: .; V gene: TRBV5-1; CDR3 protein: CASSLDYDRRTPYF; CDR3 DNA: TGCGCCAGCAGCTTGGATTATGACAGACGGACACCGTACTTC
J gene: TRBJ2-1; clone size: .; CDR3 length: 15; D gene: .; V gene: TRBV5-4; CDR3 protein: CASSAQSGSYNEQFF; CDR3 DNA: TGTGCCAGCAGCGCACAAAGCGGCTCCTACAATGAGCAGTTCTTC
J gene: TRBJ2-3; clone size: .; CDR3 length: 15; D gene: TRBD1; V gene: TRBV11-3; CDR3 protein: CASSLGQSSTDTQYF; CDR3 DNA: TGTGCCAGCAGCTTGGGACAGTCTAGCACAGATACGCAGTATTTT
J gene: TRBJ1-3; clone size: few; CDR3 length: 17; D gene: .; V gene: TRBV9; CDR3 protein: CASSTPSGPSAGNTIYF; CDR3 DNA: TGTGCCAGCAGCACGCCTTCGGGGCCCTCGGCTGGAAACACCATATATTTT
J gene: TRBJ1-1; clone size: many; CDR3 length: 15; D gene: .; V gene: TRBV15; CDR3 protein: CATSRVGARNTEAFF; CDR3 DNA: TGTGCCACCAGCAGAGTAGGGGCTAGGAACACTGAAGCTTTCTTT
J gene: TRBJ1-4; clone size: .; CDR3 length: 15; D gene: .; V gene: TRBV5-1; CDR3 protein: CASSFSGMEGEKLFF; CDR3 DNA: TGCGCCAGCAGCTTTTCAGGGATGGAAGGTGAAAAACTGTTTTTT
J gene: TRBJ2-3; clone size: once; CDR3 length: 15; D gene: .; V gene: TRBV28; CDR3 protein: CASSYPGQSTDTQYF; CDR3 DNA: TGTGCCAGCAGTTATCCGGGCCAAAGCACAGATACGCAGTATTTT
J gene: TRBJ2-7; clone size: .; CDR3 length: 13; D gene: .; V gene: TRBV5-1; CDR3 protein: CASRDTRSYEQYF; CDR3 DNA: TGCGCCTCCAGGGACACCCGCTCCTACGAGCAGTACTTC
J gene: TRBJ2-3; clone size: .; CDR3 length: 13; D gene: .; V gene: TRBV6-4; CDR3 protein: CASSERDTDTQYF; CDR3 DNA: TGTGCCAGCAGTGAGCGGGACACAGATACGCAGTATTTT
J gene: TRBJ2-1; clone size: .; CDR3 length: 12; D gene: .; V gene: TRBV2; CDR3 protein: CASSRMSNEQFF; CDR3 DNA: TGTGCCAGCAGTCGAATGAGCAATGAGCAGTTCTTC
J gene: TRBJ2-7; clone size: .; CDR3 length: 14; D gene: .; V gene: TRBV7-3; CDR3 protein: CASSLSPGPYEQYF; CDR3 DNA: TGTGCCAGCAGCTTAAGCCCAGGGCCCTACGAGCAGTACTTC
J gene: TRBJ1-1; clone size: .; CDR3 length: 15; D gene: .; V gene: TRBV2; CDR3 protein: CASRLDRIGNTEAFF; CDR3 DNA: TGTGCCAGCAGACTAGACAGGATTGGGAACACTGAAGCTTTCTTT
J gene: TRBJ1-1; clone size: .; CDR3 length: 15; D gene: .; V gene: TRBV28; CDR3 protein: CASSTSHDSYTEAFF; CDR3 DNA: TGTGCCAGCAGTACCTCCCACGACAGTTACACTGAAGCTTTCTTT
J gene: TRBJ2-5; clone size: .; CDR3 length: 16; D gene: TRBD2; V gene: TRBV6-1; CDR3 protein: CASSEIAGVGGATQYF; CDR3 DNA: TGTGCCAGCAGTGAGATAGCGGGAGTTGGCGGTGCGACCCAGTACTTC
J gene: TRBJ1-2; clone size: .; CDR3 length: 13; D gene: .; V gene: TRBV2; CDR3 protein: CASSEGTGYGYTF; CDR3 DNA: TGTGCCAGCAGTGAAGGGACGGGGTATGGCTACACCTTC
J gene: TRBJ2-2; clone size: .; CDR3 length: 16; D gene: .; V gene: TRBV10-3; CDR3 protein: CAISEWSERNTGELFF; CDR3 DNA: TGTGCCATCAGTGAGTGGAGTGAGAGGAACACCGGGGAGCTGTTTTTT
J gene: TRBJ2-5; clone size: .; CDR3 length: 15; D gene: TRBD2; V gene: TRBV13; CDR3 protein: CASSLRLAGQETQYF; CDR3 DNA: TGTGCCAGCAGCTTGCGACTAGCGGGTCAAGAGACCCAGTACTTC
J gene: TRBJ2-7; clone size: .; CDR3 length: 15; D gene: TRBD2; V gene: TRBV18; CDR3 protein: CASSPRTSVSYEQYF; CDR3 DNA: TGTGCCAGCTCCCCTCGGACTAGCGTTTCCTACGAGCAGTACTTC
J gene: TRBJ2-7; clone size: .; CDR3 length: 17; D gene: TRBD2; V gene: TRBV27; CDR3 protein: CASSLLSTSGVTYEQYF; CDR3 DNA: TGTGCCAGCAGTTTATTGTCGACTAGCGGGGTTACCTACGAGCAGTACTTC
J gene: TRBJ1-2; clone size: .; CDR3 length: 15; D gene: .; V gene: TRBV19; CDR3 protein: CASSTHRSGDYGYTF; CDR3 DNA: TGTGCCAGTAGTACCCACAGGAGCGGGGACTATGGCTACACCTTC
J gene: TRBJ1-2; clone size: .; CDR3 length: 13; D gene: TRBD1; V gene: TRBV18; CDR3 protein: CASSEDRDYGYTF; CDR3 DNA: TGTGCCAGCTCAGAGGACAGGGACTATGGCTACACCTTC
J gene: TRBJ2-7; clone size: .; CDR3 length: 13; D gene: .; V gene: TRBV2; CDR3 protein: CASSRQDDYEQYF; CDR3 DNA: TGTGCCAGCAGCCGACAGGACGATTACGAGCAGTACTTC
J gene: TRBJ1-1; clone size: .; CDR3 length: 14; D gene: .; V gene: TRBV28; CDR3 protein: CASSFAGVNTEAFF; CDR3 DNA: TGTGCCAGCAGTTTTGCGGGGGTGAACACTGAAGCTTTCTTT
J gene: TRBJ2-2; clone size: .; CDR3 length: 14; D gene: .; V gene: TRBV7-3; CDR3 protein: CASSYRSGTGELFF; CDR3 DNA: TGTGCCAGCAGCTATCGTAGCGGCACCGGGGAGCTGTTTTTT
J gene: TRBJ2-5; clone size: .; CDR3 length: 15; D gene: .; V gene: TRBV5-1; CDR3 protein: CASSSWGEDQETQYF; CDR3 DNA: TGCGCCAGCAGCTCATGGGGGGAGGATCAAGAGACCCAGTACTTC
J gene: TRBJ1-1; clone size: .; CDR3 length: 16; D gene: .; V gene: TRBV28; CDR3 protein: CASSLRLGGGNTEAFF; CDR3 DNA: TGTGCCAGCAGCCTCCGGTTAGGGGGTGGAAACACTGAAGCTTTCTTT
J gene: TRBJ2-7; clone size: .; CDR3 length: 16; D gene: TRBD2; V gene: TRBV27; CDR3 protein: CASSILAGGVSYEQYF; CDR3 DNA: TGTGCCAGCAGTATCCTAGCGGGAGGTGTGTCCTACGAGCAGTACTTC
J gene: TRBJ1-1; clone size: .; CDR3 length: 18; D gene: .; V gene: TRBV29-1; CDR3 protein: CSVEEWEDRGRPNTEAFF; CDR3 DNA: TGCAGCGTTGAAGAGTGGGAGGACAGAGGTCGTCCGAACACTGAAGCTTTCTTT
J gene: TRBJ1-1; clone size: .; CDR3 length: 17; D gene: TRBD1; V gene: TRBV7-8; CDR3 protein: CASSIFGDRTPNTEAFF; CDR3 DNA: TGTGCCAGCAGCATCTTCGGGGACAGGACGCCGAACACTGAAGCTTTCTTT